This record concerns one T cell receptor beta chain sequence. Antigen unknown. V shed 2 bases and J 8 bases; nucleotides not matched to a gene: 3. This CDR3 has 14 amino acids. The investigators amplified TCR beta CDR3 regions from RNA transcripts. First-round RT-PCR targeting the TCR CDR3 was performed with the HTBI primer set. TCRdb processed the multiplex PCR reads anew with MiXCR; each CDR3 protein has one entry. The repertoire holds about 380,000 distinct CDR3 sequences, with approximately 15% as singletons. The source of the sample is a study of T cells in Graves' hyperthyroidism and ophthalmopathy. Study-level findings and limits: In the blood, most expanded thyroid clonotypes above 0.001 appeared as well. Ophthalmopathy was identified by the model a median about 6.8 months ahead of onset.

The hyperthyroidism was newly diagnosed and had lasted under 2 months; the patients were aged 18 to 65. Lactation, pregnancy, other autoimmune disease or uncontrolled infection led to exclusion of patients. Input material: blood. The chain combines TRBV12-3 or TRBV12-4 with TRBJ1-6; TRBD1 agrees at 7 bases. This TCR derives from a woman in her sixties or seventies with Graves' hyperthyroidism. The CDR3 sequence: CASSLRDSDSPLHF. The CDR3 coding sequence is TGTGCCAGCAGTTTACGGGACAGCGATTCACCCCTCCACTTT.